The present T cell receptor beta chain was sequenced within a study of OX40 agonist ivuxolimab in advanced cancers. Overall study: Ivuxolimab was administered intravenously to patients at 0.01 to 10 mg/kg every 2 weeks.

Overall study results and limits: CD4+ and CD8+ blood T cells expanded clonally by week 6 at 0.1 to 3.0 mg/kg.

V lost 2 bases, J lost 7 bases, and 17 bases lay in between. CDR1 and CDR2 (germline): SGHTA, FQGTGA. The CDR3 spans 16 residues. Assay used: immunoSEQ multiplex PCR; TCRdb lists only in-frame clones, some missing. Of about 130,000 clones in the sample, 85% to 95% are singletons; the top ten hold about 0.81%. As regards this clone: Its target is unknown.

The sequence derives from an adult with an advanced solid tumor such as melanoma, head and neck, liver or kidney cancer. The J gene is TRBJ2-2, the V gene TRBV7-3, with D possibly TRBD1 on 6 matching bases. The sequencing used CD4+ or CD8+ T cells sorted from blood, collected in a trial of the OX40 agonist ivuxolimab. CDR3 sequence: CASSLANPGVGGELFF. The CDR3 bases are TGTGCCAGCAGCTTAGCCAACCCAGGGGTAGGCGGGGAGCTGTTTTTT.